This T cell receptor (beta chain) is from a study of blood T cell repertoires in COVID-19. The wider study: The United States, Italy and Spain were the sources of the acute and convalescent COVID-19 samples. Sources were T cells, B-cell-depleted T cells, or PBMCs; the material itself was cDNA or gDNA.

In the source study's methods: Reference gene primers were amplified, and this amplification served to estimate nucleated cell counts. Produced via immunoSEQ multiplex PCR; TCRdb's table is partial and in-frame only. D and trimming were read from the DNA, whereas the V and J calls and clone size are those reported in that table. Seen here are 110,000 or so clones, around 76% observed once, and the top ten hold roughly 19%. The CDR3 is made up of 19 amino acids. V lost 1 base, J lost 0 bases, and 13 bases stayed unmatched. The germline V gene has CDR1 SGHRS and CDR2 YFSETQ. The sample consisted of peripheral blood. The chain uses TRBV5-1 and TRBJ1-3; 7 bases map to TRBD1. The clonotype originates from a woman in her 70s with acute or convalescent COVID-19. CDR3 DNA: TGCGCCAGCAGCTTGCGTGACAGGGAGAATCTGGGCTCTGGAAACACCATATATTTT. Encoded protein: CASSLRDRENLGSGNTIYF.